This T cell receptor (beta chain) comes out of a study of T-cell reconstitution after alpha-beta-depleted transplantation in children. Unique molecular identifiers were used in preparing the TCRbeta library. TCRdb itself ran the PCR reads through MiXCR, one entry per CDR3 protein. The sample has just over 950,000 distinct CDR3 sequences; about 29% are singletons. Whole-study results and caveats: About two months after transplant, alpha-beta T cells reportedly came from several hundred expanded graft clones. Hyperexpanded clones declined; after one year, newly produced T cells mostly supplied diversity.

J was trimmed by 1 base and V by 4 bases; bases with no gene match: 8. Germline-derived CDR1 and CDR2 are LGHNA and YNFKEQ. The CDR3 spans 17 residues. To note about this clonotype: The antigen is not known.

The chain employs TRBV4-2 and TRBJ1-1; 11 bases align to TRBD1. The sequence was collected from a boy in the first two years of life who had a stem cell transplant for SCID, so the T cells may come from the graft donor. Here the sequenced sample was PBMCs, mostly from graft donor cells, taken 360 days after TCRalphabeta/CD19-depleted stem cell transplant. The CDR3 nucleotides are TGTGCCAGCAGCCGGGAGGACAGGGGGCAGGCGAACACTGAAGCTTTCTTT. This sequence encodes CASSREDRGQANTEAFF.